The next 27 T cell receptor beta chains were all read from a single sample in a study of CD8 T cells in Susac syndrome. Reverse transcription of about 0.5 to 1 ug RNA used random hexamers. TCRdb processed the immunoSEQ multiplex PCR reads anew with MiXCR; each CDR3 protein has one entry. The sample records 50,000 to 55,000 distinct CDR3 sequences, approximately 95% being singletons. Sequenced sample: CD8+ T cells from PBMCs. The origin of the receptors is a human donor with Susac syndrome.

The chain is built from TRBV7-3 and TRBJ2-1, with D tentatively TRBD2 (6 bases). V shed 0 bases and J shed 5 bases, with 17 bases lying between them. The CDR3 runs 17 residues. Germline CDR1 SGHTA, CDR2 FQGTGA. The CDR3 sequence: CASSLTDFDGGDNEQFF. CDR3 DNA: TGTGCCAGCAGCTTAACTGATTTCGATGGAGGGGACAATGAGCAGTTCTTC.

This clonotype was observed a single time. The V call is TRBV4-3, the J call TRBJ1-2; D is uncertain. V shed 0 bases and J shed 7 bases, with 15 bases lying between them. This CDR3 has 15 amino acids. Germline V CDR1 and CDR2: LGHNA, YSLEER. The CDR3 loop reads CASSQDSVWVGGYTF. CDR3 nucleotide sequence: TGCGCCAGCAGCCAAGATTCAGTCTGGGTGGGTGGCTACACCTTC.

The chain is built from TRBV5-6 and TRBJ2-1; maybe TRBD2 (6 bases). V was pared by 0 bases and J by 2 bases, with 9 bases between. From germline, CDR1 is SGHDT and CDR2 YYEEEE. There are 15 residues in the CDR3. The DNA of the CDR3 is TGTGCCAGCAGCTTGGGACTAGGACCCTACAATGAGCAGTTCTTC. This gives the protein CASSLGLGPYNEQFF.

This chain joins TRBV7-3 and TRBJ1-2; possibly TRBD1 for D (6 bases). CDR1 is SGHTA, CDR2 FQGTGA, per germline. The CDR3 runs to 16 residues. V was clipped by 2 bases and J by 7 bases, with 20 bases between them. CDR3 sequence reads: CASSLGVPGASSGYTF. The CDR3 bases are TGTGCCAGCAGCTTAGGCGTCCCAGGGGCGTCCTCTGGCTACACCTTC.

The rearrangement joins TRBV7-6 to TRBJ2-7; 7 bases are shared with TRBD1. This CDR3 spans 15 amino acids. The trim removed 5 bases at V and 0 bases at J, leaving 7 bases unmatched. CDR1 is SGHVS and CDR2 is FNYEAQ in the germline V gene. The CDR3 DNA sequence: TGTGCCAGCAGCCGACAGGGTTGGGACTCCTACGAGCAGTACTTC. This sequence encodes CASSRQGWDSYEQYF.

The rearrangement links TRBV30 to TRBJ2-7; 8 bases line up with TRBD1. V shed 0 bases, J shed 3 bases, and the junction held 1 base outside the gene matches. This CDR3 is 13 amino acids long. Germline CDR1 GTSNPN, CDR2 SVGIG (reference sequence). The CDR3 region has the DNA TGTGCCTGGAGTGTGGACAGGGACTACGAGCAGTACTTC. The encoded protein is CAWSVDRDYEQYF.

The chain combines TRBV29-1 with TRBJ2-1; the match to TRBD1 covers 9 bases. This CDR3 is built from 13 residues. Germline trimming cut 1 base from V and 10 bases from J; bases unmatched to any gene: 5. The germline V gene encodes CDR1 SQVTM and CDR2 ANQGSEA. The CDR3 region is CSVEGTGVREQFF. The CDR3 DNA is TGCAGCGTTGAAGGGACAGGGGTGAGGGAGCAGTTCTTC.

The rearrangement joins TRBV6-4 to TRBJ2-3; 10 nucleotides agree with TRBD2. This CDR3 is 16 amino acids long. Germline-derived CDR1 and CDR2 are MRHNA and SNTAGT. V lost 6 bases to trimming and J lost 3 bases; unmatched junction nucleotides: 9. CDR3: CASSPQAGGHTDTQYF. CDR3 in DNA: TGTGCCAGCAGCCCACAAGCGGGGGGGCATACAGATACGCAGTATTTT.

This sequence joins TRBV4-2 and TRBJ1-1, with no clear D. Germline loops: CDR1 LGHNA, CDR2 YNFKEQ. CDR3 size: 15 residues. The ends were cut back, 0 bases at V and 0 bases at J, with 8 bases in the middle. The DNA of the CDR3 is TGTGCCAGCAGCCAAGATCGCGAGTTGAACACTGAAGCTTTCTTT. Amino acids: CASSQDRELNTEAFF.

The gene calls are TRBV4-2 and TRBJ1-5; no definite D call. CDR1 and CDR2 (germline): LGHNA, YNFKEQ. The germline V and J ends were trimmed by 1 base and 7 bases, with 8 bases remaining between them. The CDR3 covers 13 residues. The CDR3 sequence: CASSQGGAQPQHF. For the CDR3, the DNA is TGTGCCAGCAGCCAAGGGGGAGCCCAGCCCCAGCATTTT.

The chain recombines TRBV28 with TRBJ1-4; D remains unclear. The CDR3 runs to 16 residues. The V end lost 3 bases, the J end lost 5 bases, and 16 bases lay between the germline ends. The germline V gene has CDR1 MDHEN and CDR2 SYDVKM. CDR3 sequence (DNA): TGTGCCAGCAGTTTTGCGGTCGGGCGGGAGAATGAAAAACTGTTTTTT. Protein sequence: CASSFAVGRENEKLFF. Full variable domain (rest looked up from reference TRBV28 and TRBJ1-4): DVKVTQSSRYLVKRTGEKVFLECVQDMDHENMFWYRQDPGLGLRLIYFSYDVKMKEKGDIPEGYSVSREKKERFSLILESASTNQTSMYLCASSFAVGRENEKLFFGSGTQLSVL.

The rearrangement uses TRBV7-2 and TRBJ2-3, with 8 bases that match TRBD2. Trimming cost V 5 bases and J 10 bases; bases outside gene matches: 8. This CDR3 contains 13 residues. CDR1 is SGHTA, CDR2 FQGNSA, per germline. CDR3 nucleotide sequence: TGTGCCAGCAGCCCGGGGGGGGCTAGAGCGCAGTATTTT. It specifies CASSPGGARAQYF.

This clonotype was counted once. V and J are TRBV7-8 and TRBJ2-2; D gene ambiguous. Germline CDR1 and CDR2: SGHVS and FQNEAQ. The CDR3 loop spans 14 amino acids. Trimming took off 6 bases at V and 4 bases at J, with 12 bases between the two ends. This chain's CDR3 is CASSPEWATGELFF. The CDR3 DNA sequence: TGTGCCAGCAGTCCCGAGTGGGCCACCGGGGAGCTGTTTTTT.

V and J are TRBV28 and TRBJ1-5; D is unresolved. V lost 4 bases to trimming and J lost 8 bases, with 6 bases between them. The CDR3 totals 11 residues. The germline gives CDR1 MDHEN, CDR2 SYDVKM. The CDR3 spells CASSYQKPQHF. DNA for the CDR3: TGTGCCAGCAGTTACCAGAAGCCCCAGCATTTT.

The chain carries TRBV5-1 and TRBJ1-5; D gene uncertain. V lost 3 bases to trimming and J lost 5 bases, with 9 bases between them. This CDR3 region has 13 residues. Germline V gene sequence: CDR1 SGHRS, CDR2 YFSETQ. The CDR3 here is CASSWAGDQPQHF. The CDR3 bases are TGCGCCAGCAGCTGGGCCGGAGATCAGCCCCAGCATTTT.

The chain uses TRBV24-1 and TRBJ2-1; D is perhaps TRBD1 (5 bases). Trimming removed 6 bases at V and 6 bases at J, with 17 bases between. From germline, CDR1 is KGHDR and CDR2 SFDVKD. This CDR3 is 15 amino acids long. CDR3 bases: TGTGCCACCAGTAGTCCAGGGCGGCTGGGCAATGAGCAGTTCTTC. It is translated as CATSSPGRLGNEQFF.

The chain links TRBV15 to TRBJ2-7; D uncertain. The CDR3 is 13 amino acids. Germline V gene data show CDR1 as LNHNV and CDR2 as YYDKDF (reference sequence). V lost 8 bases and J 1 base, leaving 12 bases between the germline ends. For the CDR3, the DNA is TGTGCCACCGTTGGACGGAATTCCTACGAGCAGTACTTC. Amino acids: CATVGRNSYEQYF.

The chain employs TRBV7-8 and TRBJ2-3, with D possibly TRBD2 on 6 matching bases. V lost 4 bases and J 1 base, leaving 12 bases between the germline ends. Germline CDR1 reads SGHVS; CDR2 reads FQNEAQ. The CDR3 spans 15 residues. DNA for the CDR3: TGTGCCAGCAGCTCCTTCGGGAGAGGCACAGATACGCAGTATTTT. As protein: CASSSFGRGTDTQYF.

This rearrangement joins TRBV12-3 or TRBV12-4 to TRBJ1-1; weak D call: TRBD1 (6 bases). V was pared by 6 bases and J by 3 bases, with 17 bases between. The CDR3 consists of 15 residues. The CDR3 DNA follows: TGTGCCAGCAGCACCGGGGGGGGGCGTTACACTGAAGCTTTCTTT. Its translation is CASSTGGGRYTEAFF.

The chain carries TRBV14 and TRBJ2-7; 8 positions agree with TRBD1. V shed 3 bases and J 3 bases; nucleotides not matched to a gene: 4. The CDR3 sequence is 14 residues long. Germline-derived CDR1 and CDR2 are SGHDN and FVKESK. The CDR3 here is CASSQRDRSYEQYF. CDR3 nucleotides: TGTGCCAGCAGCCAGCGGGACAGGAGCTACGAGCAGTACTTC.

The chain carries TRBV19 and TRBJ1-2; the D gene is possibly TRBD1 (5 bases). CDR3 length: 12 amino acids. Germline lookup yields CDR1 LNHDA and CDR2 SQIVND (reference sequence). V shed 6 bases and J shed 8 bases, with 13 bases lying between them. The CDR3 DNA reads as TGTGCCAGTAGAGACAGCCCTAGCGGCTACACCTTC. It specifies CASRDSPSGYTF.

The rearrangement uses TRBV28 and TRBJ2-2; the D is unclear. From germline, CDR1 is MDHEN and CDR2 SYDVKM. Between the trimmed V and J ends, which lost 1 base and 4 bases, there was a span of 10 bases. The CDR3 extends over 15 amino acids. The CDR3 sequence is CASSLFVGGTGELFF. CDR3 bases: TGTGCCAGCAGTTTATTCGTTGGCGGCACCGGGGAGCTGTTTTTT.

V usage is TRBV6-1 and J usage is TRBJ1-6, with 10 bases identical to TRBD1. Germline CDR1 is MNHNS and CDR2 is SASEGT. V was pared by 4 bases and J by 6 bases, with 3 bases of the junction left unmatched. CDR3 length: 15 residues. CDR3 loop: CASSGGTGANSPLHF. The CDR3 bases are TGTGCCAGCAGTGGGGGGACAGGGGCTAATTCACCCCTCCACTTT.

This chain links TRBV27 with TRBJ2-5, with no clear D. V lost 10 bases and J lost 4, with 7 bases in between. Germline V gene data show CDR1 as MNHEY and CDR2 as SMNVEV (reference sequence). The CDR3 is 10 amino acids. The CDR3 coding sequence is TGTGCCACCCCGAGAGAGACCCAGTACTTC. Protein product: CATPRETQYF.

The chain joins TRBV4-3 to TRBJ2-3; D remains unclear. Per the germline V gene, CDR1 is LGHNA and CDR2 is YSLEER. The V and J ends lost 0 bases and 4 bases respectively, with 14 bases between them. CDR3 length: 16 amino acids. The CDR3 nucleotides are TGCGCCAGCAGCCAAGATAGGACCTTCCCACCAGATACGCAGTATTTT. Translation: CASSQDRTFPPDTQYF.

On this clonotype itself: Its ends do not fully match the called genes, so a read error is possible. V is TRBV10-1 and J is TRBJ1-1; D is perhaps TRBD1 (6 bases). In germline, CDR1 is WNHNN, CDR2 SYGVQD (reference sequence). CDR3 length: 8 residues. CDR3 residues: CASSYREF. In nucleotides, the CDR3 is TGCGCCAGCAGCTACAGGGAGTTT.

CDR3 residues: CSAGGRGRLTTNEKLFF. CDR3 coding DNA: TGCAGTGCTGGGGGCAGGGGGCGCCTTACAACTAATGAAAAACTGTTTTTT. This sequence joins TRBV20-1 and TRBJ1-4; 8 bases match TRBD1. This CDR3 is built from 17 residues. Trimming at V came to 5 bases and at J to 0 bases, leaving 11 bases not matched to a gene. The germline V gene encodes CDR1 DFQATT and CDR2 SNEGSKA (reference sequence).